The 11 T cell receptor beta chains below were found in one sample sequenced in a study of T cells after yellow fever vaccination. TCRdb recomputed calls from the 5' RACE reads with MiXCR, one row per CDR3 protein. The sample contains under 550,000 distinct CDR3 sequences, around a fifth of which appear only once. Here the sequenced sample was PBMCs, taken 21 days after the first yellow fever vaccination. These receptors all stem from a man aged 18-30 years who received the YFV17D yellow fever vaccine.

The rearrangement uses TRBV7-9 and TRBJ2-1; D is unclear. Germline V gene sequence: CDR1 SEHNR, CDR2 FQNEAQ (reference sequence). The length of the CDR3 is 13 residues. With 5 bases removed from V and 9 bases from J, the gap between germline ends came to 14 bases. DNA of the CDR3: TGTGCCAGCAGCGGTCCGGTTCGCAGTGAGCAGTTCTTC. As protein: CASSGPVRSEQFF. Full variable domain (outside the CDR3, taken from reference TRBV7-9 and TRBJ2-1): DTGVSQNPRHKITKRGQNVTFRCDPISEHNRLYWYRQTLGQGPEFLTYFQNEAQLEKSRLLSDRFSAERPKGSFSTLEIQRTEQGDSAMYLCASSGPVRSEQFFGPGTRLTVL.

The chain uses TRBV4-2 and TRBJ2-3; 9 bases are shared with TRBD2. The CDR3 is 17 amino acids. Germline CDR1 and CDR2: LGHNA and YNFKEQ. Unmatched junction bases numbered 12, after V lost 5 bases and J lost 3 bases. DNA of the CDR3: TGTGCCAGCAGCAAAATAGCGGGGGCCCAGACGACAGATACGCAGTATTTT. The encoded protein is CASSKIAGAQTTDTQYF.

This clonotype was picked up a small number of times. The V and J genes are TRBV20-1 and TRBJ1-1; tentative D call: TRBD1 (6 bases). The CDR3 is made up of 13 amino acids. With 1 base removed from V and 3 bases from J, the gap between germline ends came to 9 bases. In germline, CDR1 is DFQATT, CDR2 SNEGSKA (reference sequence). The CDR3 region is CSARARGDTEAFF. The CDR3 nucleotides read TGCAGTGCTAGAGCAAGGGGGGACACTGAAGCTTTCTTT.

The table lists this clonotype with a few counts. This sequence joins TRBV24-1 and TRBJ2-2, with 12 nucleotides matching TRBD1. CDR1 is KGHDR and CDR2 is SFDVKD in the germline V gene. The J segment lost 7 bases and the V segment lost 3 bases, leaving 5 bases of the junction unmatched. The CDR3 sequence is 16 residues long. The CDR3 region has the DNA TGTGCCACCAGTGATGGAGGGACAGGGGGCAACGGGGAGCTGTTTTTT. Its protein is CATSDGGTGGNGELFF.

This clonotype was detected a few times. The chain couples TRBV5-1 to TRBJ1-1, with TRBD1 identical over 7 bases. CDR3 length equals 15 residues. CDR1 and CDR2 (germline): SGHRS, YFSETQ. V lost 4 bases, J lost 4 bases, and 10 bases stayed unmatched. This chain's CDR3 is CASSKTGKGGTEAFF. The CDR3 coding sequence is TGCGCCAGCAGCAAGACAGGGAAGGGCGGCACTGAAGCTTTCTTT. Drawing the rest from reference TRBV5-1 and TRBJ1-1, the complete variable domain is KAGVTQTPRYLIKTRGQQVTLSCSPISGHRSVSWYQQTPGQGLQFLFEYFSETQRNKGNFPGRFSGRQFSNSRSEMNVSTLELGDSALYLCASSKTGKGGTEAFFGQGTRLTVV.

The CDR3 region is CASSHTGTDGYTF. The CDR3 DNA follows: TGTGCCAGCAGCCATACCGGGACAGACGGCTACACCTTC. V gene TRBV4-2 combines with J gene TRBJ1-2, with 7 bases identical to TRBD1. J gave up 8 bases and V 3 bases, and 6 bases lay outside the gene matches. This CDR3 is 13 amino acids long. Per germline, CDR1 LGHNA and CDR2 YNFKEQ.

This chain uses TRBV5-4 with TRBJ2-5; D uncertain. The CDR3 length is 13 residues. Trimming pared 7 bases from V and 1 base from J, leaving 11 bases between. CDR1 and CDR2 (germline): SGHNT, YYREEE (reference sequence). In DNA, the CDR3 is TGTGCCAGCCGCGACTTGGTCCAAGAGACCCAGTACTTC. Translation gives CASRDLVQETQYF.

The chain couples TRBV5-6 to TRBJ2-3, with 7 bases aligning to TRBD2. Germline V gives CDR1 SGHDT, CDR2 YYEEEE. The CDR3 sequence is 15 residues long. Losses at the gene ends were 6 bases for V and 2 bases for J; bases not matched to a gene: 9. CDR3 coding DNA: TGTGCCAGCATCGGCCGACGGGACTACACAGATACGCAGTATTTT. Translated, it gives CASIGRRDYTDTQYF. Using reference TRBV5-6 and TRBJ2-3 for the parts outside the CDR3, the full variable domain is DAGVTQSPTHLIKTRGQQVTLRCSPKSGHDTVSWYQQALGQGPQFIFQYYEEEERQRGNFPDRFSGHQFPNYSSELNVNALLLGDSALYLCASIGRRDYTDTQYFGPGTRLTVL.

CDR3 residues: CASSVTTGGLEAFF. CDR3 sequence (DNA): TGTGCCAGCAGCGTAACGACAGGGGGCCTTGAAGCTTTCTTT. The chain recombines TRBV9 with TRBJ1-1, with TRBD1 identical over 10 bases. CDR3 length equals 14 residues. CDR1 and CDR2 (germline): SGDLS, YYNGEE. Trimming cost V 1 base and J 7 bases; bases outside gene matches: 4. The full variable domain, completed using reference TRBV9 and TRBJ1-1, is DSGVTQTPKHLITATGQRVTLRCSPRSGDLSVYWYQQSLDQGLQFLIQYYNGEERAKGNILERFSAQQFPDLHSELNLSSLELGDSALYFCASSVTTGGLEAFFGQGTRLTVV.

Only a few counts were recorded for this clonotype. The chain couples TRBV5-4 to TRBJ2-1, with D uncertain. The CDR3 is 13 amino acids. The V gene lost 4 bases and the J gene lost 10 bases, with 15 bases spanning the gap. Germline V gives CDR1 SGHNT, CDR2 YYREEE (reference sequence). The chain's CDR3 is CASSPKPAREQFF. CDR3 in DNA: TGTGCCAGCAGCCCGAAGCCTGCGAGAGAGCAGTTCTTC. Full variable domain (remainder filled in from reference TRBV5-4 and TRBJ2-1): ETGVTQSPTHLIKTRGQQVTLRCSSQSGHNTVSWYQQALGQGPQFIFQYYREEENGRGNFPPRFSGLQFPNYSSELNVNALELDDSALYLCASSPKPAREQFFGPGTRLTVL.

This clonotype was seen a few times. J is TRBJ2-5 and V is TRBV4-1, with D perhaps being TRBD1 or TRBD2 (5 bases each). The CDR3 has 17 residues. V was pared by 4 bases and J by 0 bases, with 18 bases between. The germline gives CDR1 MGHRA, CDR2 YSYEKL. CDR3 protein: CASSLGRDGVNQETQYF. The CDR3 DNA is TGCGCCAGCAGCCTAGGCCGGGACGGAGTCAACCAAGAGACCCAGTACTTC.